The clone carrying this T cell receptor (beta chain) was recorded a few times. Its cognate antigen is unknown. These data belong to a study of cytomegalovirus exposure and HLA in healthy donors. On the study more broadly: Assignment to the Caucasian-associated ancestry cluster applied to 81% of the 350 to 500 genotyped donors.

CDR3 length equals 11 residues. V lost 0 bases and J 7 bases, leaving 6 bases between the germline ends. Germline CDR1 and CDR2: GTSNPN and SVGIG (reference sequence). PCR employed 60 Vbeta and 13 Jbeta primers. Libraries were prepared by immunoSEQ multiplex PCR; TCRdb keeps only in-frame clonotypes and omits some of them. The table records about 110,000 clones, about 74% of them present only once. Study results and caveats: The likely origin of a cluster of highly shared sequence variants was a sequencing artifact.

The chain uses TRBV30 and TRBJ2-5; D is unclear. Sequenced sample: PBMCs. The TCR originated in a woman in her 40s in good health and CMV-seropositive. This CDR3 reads CAWSVSRTQYF. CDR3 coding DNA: TGTGCCTGGAGTGTCTCGCGGACCCAGTACTTC.